This TCR beta chain was sequenced for a study of metastatic and nonmetastatic thyroid tumors. At the level of the study: Repertoires from blood and tumor or nodule tissue of malignant and benign thyroid patients were compared. Study observations and caveats: A significant increase in TCR beta diversity was reportedly seen in malignant thyroid tumors relative to benign nodules, in blood and tumor.

The authors' processing: Building a distant-metastasis classifier for papillary thyroid cancer drew on CDR3 differences across clinicopathological groups. TCRdb re-analyzed the PCR reads through MiXCR. V and J calls and clone size were set by TCRdb, not the authors. Of tens of thousands of clones in the sample, approximately 12% were seen once. Each patient came to thyroid surgery without any prior treatment (of any kind). In germline, CDR1 is MNHNS, CDR2 SASEGT. The CDR3 totals 15 residues. This clone was counted between two and nine times. The antigen is undetermined. An end of the junction does not agree with germline; a read error may underlie this.

Material for sequencing was blood. The chain has TRBV6-1 and TRBJ2-7; D perhaps matches TRBD2 (5 bases). The sequence was obtained from a female donor with papillary thyroid cancer or a benign thyroid nodule (not recorded which). Some clones in this sample may be carry-over from other donors' samples. Here the CDR3 reads CASSERADHSYEHYF. The CDR3 DNA follows: TGTGCCAGCAGTGAGAGAGCGGACCACTCCTACGAGCATTACTTC.